This TCR beta chain originates from a study of control samples from healthy donors and cancer patients. The J segment lost 4 bases and the V segment lost 0 bases, leaving 1 base of the junction unmatched. Per germline, CDR1 MRHNA and CDR2 SNTAGT. The CDR3 loop spans 15 amino acids. This clone has more than one count but fewer than ten. Sequenced by immunoSEQ multiplex PCR; TCRdb stores in-frame clones only, minus some. This sample has 150,000 to 200,000 clones, with about 92% found just once. Sequenced material: blood. This TCR was sampled from a man aged 25-45 years in good health. The chain links TRBV6-4 to TRBJ2-3; 10 bases are shared with TRBD2. The CDR3 DNA follows: TGTGCCAGCAGTGACTCGCTAGCGGGAGCAGATACGCAGTATTTT. Encoded protein: CASSDSLAGADTQYF.